This is a list of T cell receptor beta chains from one sample in a study of CD8+CD57+ T cells in acquired aplastic anemia. A single record per CDR3 protein comes from TCRdb applying MiXCR to the reads. The table shows fewer than 250,000 distinct CDR3 sequences, with around 50% occurring only once. The material sequenced was sorted CD4+, CD8+, or CD8+CD57+ T cells (not recorded which) from PBMCs. These receptors came from a human donor in good health, serving as a control. CDR3s include the opening cysteine and the closing phenylalanine or tryptophan. D genes are given only for firm matches. Rows give clone size only sometimes, using once, few, many, or a class for an expanded clone.

cdr3_nt: TGTGCCAGCAGCCAATACAATGAGCAGTTCTTC; cdr3_aa: CASSQYNEQFF; clone_size: many; j_call: TRBJ2-1; v_call: TRBV14; d_call: .
cdr3_nt: TGCAGTGCCAGAGAAGCTTTCTTT; cdr3_aa: CSAREAFF; clone_size: .; j_call: TRBJ1-1; v_call: TRBV20-1; d_call: .
cdr3_nt: TGTGCCAGCATCGGACAGGGTGGTAACACCGGGGAGCTGTTTTTT; cdr3_aa: CASIGQGGNTGELFF; clone_size: few; j_call: TRBJ2-2; v_call: TRBV28; d_call: TRBD1
cdr3_nt: TGTGCCAGCCGAGGCCGGGGGGCCTACGAGCAGTACTTC; cdr3_aa: CASRGRGAYEQYF; clone_size: .; j_call: TRBJ2-7; v_call: TRBV6-6; d_call: TRBD2
cdr3_nt: TGTGCCAGCAGCTTAGCGCCCTCAAGGACTAGCGGGGCACACGAGCAGTACTTC; cdr3_aa: CASSLAPSRTSGAHEQYF; clone_size: .; j_call: TRBJ2-7; v_call: TRBV7-6; d_call: TRBD2
cdr3_nt: TGTGCCACCAGTGACACCCGCGGACAGGGAGAGACCCAGTACTTC; cdr3_aa: CATSDTRGQGETQYF; clone_size: many; j_call: TRBJ2-5; v_call: TRBV24-1; d_call: TRBD1
cdr3_nt: TGTGCCAGCAGCTTAGCCGACACGTACTACGAGCAGTACTTC; cdr3_aa: CASSLADTYYEQYF; clone_size: .; j_call: TRBJ2-7; v_call: TRBV11-2; d_call: .
cdr3_nt: TGTGCCAGCACCAGACAGGGGGGGACCTACGAGCAGTACTTC; cdr3_aa: CASTRQGGTYEQYF; clone_size: many; j_call: TRBJ2-7; v_call: TRBV5-8; d_call: TRBD1
cdr3_nt: TGTGCCAGCAGCTCCTTGGGGGCGGGCTACGAGCAGTACTTC; cdr3_aa: CASSSLGAGYEQYF; clone_size: many; j_call: TRBJ2-7; v_call: TRBV7-2; d_call: .
cdr3_nt: TGCAGTGCGTCCACAGGGGAAAGCTATAATTCACCCCTCCACTTT; cdr3_aa: CSASTGESYNSPLHF; clone_size: many; j_call: TRBJ1-6; v_call: TRBV20-1; d_call: TRBD1
cdr3_nt: TGTGCCAGCAGGGACTCCTCCTACAATGAGCAGTTCTTC; cdr3_aa: CASRDSSYNEQFF; clone_size: .; j_call: TRBJ2-1; v_call: TRBV2; d_call: .
cdr3_nt: TGTGCCAGTAGTTTCGGGAGATGGAGTGGCGAGCAGTACTTC; cdr3_aa: CASSFGRWSGEQYF; clone_size: .; j_call: TRBJ2-7; v_call: TRBV19; d_call: .
cdr3_nt: TGTGCCACCAGTGACTGCAGTGGCGGGGACAGCTATAATTCACCCCTCCACTTT; cdr3_aa: CATSDCSGGDSYNSPLHF; clone_size: .; j_call: TRBJ1-6; v_call: TRBV24-1; d_call: TRBD1
cdr3_nt: TGTGCCACCAGTGATTTCGGGACTAGCGGGAGATATGAGCAGTTCTTC; cdr3_aa: CATSDFGTSGRYEQFF; clone_size: .; j_call: TRBJ2-1; v_call: TRBV24-1; d_call: TRBD2
cdr3_nt: TGTGCCAGCAGCCCGGGGACAGGGCTGAATCAGCCCCAGCATTTT; cdr3_aa: CASSPGTGLNQPQHF; clone_size: .; j_call: TRBJ1-5; v_call: TRBV7-2; d_call: TRBD1
cdr3_nt: TGTGCCAGCAGTGAATCAGGCAAGGGAAAATACACTGAAGCTTTCTTT; cdr3_aa: CASSESGKGKYTEAFF; clone_size: few; j_call: TRBJ1-1; v_call: TRBV25-1; d_call: .
cdr3_nt: TGCAGTGCTAGACCTACGGACAGGGTTGATGGCACTGAAGCTTTCTTT; cdr3_aa: CSARPTDRVDGTEAFF; clone_size: .; j_call: TRBJ1-1; v_call: TRBV20-1; d_call: TRBD1
cdr3_nt: TGTGCCAGCAGGTCTAGCGGGAGAGAAGCGGATACGCAGTATTTT; cdr3_aa: CASRSSGREADTQYF; clone_size: .; j_call: TRBJ2-3; v_call: TRBV12-3/TRBV12-4; d_call: TRBD2
cdr3_nt: TGTGCCAGCAGTGAAGCAGGAGGGGCGCAGGGTCAGCCCCAGCATTTT; cdr3_aa: CASSEAGGAQGQPQHF; clone_size: many; j_call: TRBJ1-5; v_call: TRBV6-1; d_call: .
cdr3_nt: TGTGCCAGTAGTTACGACCCTTATGGCTACACCTTC; cdr3_aa: CASSYDPYGYTF; clone_size: .; j_call: TRBJ1-2; v_call: TRBV19; d_call: .
cdr3_nt: TGTGCCAGCAGTCAGGACAGGAATAATGAAAAACTGTTTTTT; cdr3_aa: CASSQDRNNEKLFF; clone_size: .; j_call: TRBJ1-4; v_call: TRBV27; d_call: TRBD1
cdr3_nt: TGTGCCAGCAGTCCCGGATACAGGGCGAACACTGAAGCTTTCTTT; cdr3_aa: CASSPGYRANTEAFF; clone_size: .; j_call: TRBJ1-1; v_call: TRBV6-2/TRBV6-3; d_call: .
cdr3_nt: TGTGCCAGTAGTAGTCTCGGGACAGGGAGGGATTCACCCCTCCACTTT; cdr3_aa: CASSSLGTGRDSPLHF; clone_size: many; j_call: TRBJ1-6; v_call: TRBV19; d_call: TRBD1
cdr3_nt: TGCAGTGCCCAGGGACAGGGGGCCTACGAGCAGTACTTC; cdr3_aa: CSAQGQGAYEQYF; clone_size: .; j_call: TRBJ2-7; v_call: TRBV20-1; d_call: TRBD1
cdr3_nt: TGCAGCGTTTCGGGGGGCTGGGGGTCGGGCTCCTACGAGCAGTACTTC; cdr3_aa: CSVSGGWGSGSYEQYF; clone_size: many; j_call: TRBJ2-7; v_call: TRBV29-1; d_call: .